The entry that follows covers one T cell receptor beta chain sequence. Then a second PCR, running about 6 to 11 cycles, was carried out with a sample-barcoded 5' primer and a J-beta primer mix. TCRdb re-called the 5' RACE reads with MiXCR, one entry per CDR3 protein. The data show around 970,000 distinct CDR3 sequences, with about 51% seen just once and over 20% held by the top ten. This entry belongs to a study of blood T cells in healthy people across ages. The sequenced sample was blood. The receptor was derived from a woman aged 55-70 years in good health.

Written as DNA, the CDR3 is TGTGCCAGCTCGTTTACAACAGAGGAAAAACTGTTTTTT. It is translated as CASSFTTEEKLFF. The V and J genes are TRBV18 and TRBJ1-4; D ambiguous. CDR1 is KGHSH, CDR2 LQKENI, per germline. The CDR3 loop spans 13 amino acids. V lost 6 bases and J 8 bases, leaving 13 bases between the germline ends.